The present TCR beta chain was sequenced within a study of blood T cell repertoires in COVID-19. Study-level background: The United States, Italy and Spain were the sources of the acute and convalescent COVID-19 samples.

Profiling relied on immunoSEQ multiplex PCR, and the TCRdb table lists in-frame clones only, not all of them. Here the sample spans 300,000 or so clones, more than 70% being singletons. The CDR3 extends over 12 amino acids. V lost 2 bases and J lost 7, with 6 bases in between. The V gene's germline CDR1 is SNHLY and CDR2 FYNNEI. The clonotype originates from a woman between 45 and 60 years old who had recovered from COVID-19. The sequenced sample consisted of peripheral blood. The chain recombines TRBV2 with TRBJ1-5; D is ambiguous. The chain's CDR3 is CASSEQRQPQHF. The CDR3 region has the DNA TGTGCCAGCAGTGAACAGCGACAGCCCCAGCATTTT.